Listed here are 22 T cell receptor beta chains from one sample, sequenced in a study of T cells in Graves' hyperthyroidism and ophthalmopathy. Amplified TCR beta CDR3 regions came from RNA transcripts. HTBI primers drove first-round RT-PCR of the TCR CDR3. MiXCR was run by TCRdb on the multiplex PCR reads, yielding one entry per CDR3 protein. The table records about 600,000 distinct CDR3 sequences, 13% to 15% of them present only once. Sequences were obtained from blood. The receptor source for this set is a woman in her late teens or twenties with Graves' ophthalmopathy.

As concerns this clonotype: This could be a read error, since a much larger clone is one nucleotide away. The chain uses TRBV6-2 or TRBV6-3 and TRBJ1-2; D is uncertain. The CDR3 consists of 15 residues. Germline CDR1 is MNHEY and CDR2 is SVGEGT. CDR3 bases: TGTGCCGGCAGTTACAAAGCTCGGGTTAACTATGGCTACACCTTC. It yields the protein CAGSYKARVNYGYTF.

To note about this clonotype: Since a much larger clone is just one base distant, this may be a read error. The rearrangement joins TRBV6-2 or TRBV6-3 to TRBJ2-1; a weak D match, TRBD2 (6 bases). Germline V CDR1 and CDR2: MNHEY, SVGEGT. This CDR3 has 15 amino acids. This CDR3 reads CASNYSQGLPNEQFF. The CDR3 coding sequence is TGTGCCAGCAATTACTCCCAGGGACTTCCAAATGAGCAGTTCTTC.

CDR3 loop: CASSNEGRSLNSPLHF. The CDR3 DNA reads as TGTGCCAGTAGTAATGAAGGGCGCAGCCTAAATTCACCCCTCCACTTT. This chain connects TRBV19 to TRBJ1-6; D ambiguous. Germline V gene lookup returns CDR1 LNHDA and CDR2 SQIVND (reference sequence). The CDR3 is 16 residues long. V shed 4 bases and J shed 7 bases, with 17 bases lying between them.

Many counts were recorded for this clonotype. This chain uses TRBV20-1 with TRBJ2-7; no clear D. V lost 3 bases and J lost 2, with 8 bases in between. CDR1 and CDR2 (germline): DFQATT, SNEGSKA (reference sequence). The CDR3 runs to 12 residues. CDR3 residues: CSASGLTYEQYF. The CDR3, as DNA: TGCAGTGCTAGTGGGCTAACCTACGAGCAGTACTTC.

The sample holds many counts of this clonotype. This sequence joins TRBV6-2 or TRBV6-3 and TRBJ2-3; maybe TRBD2 (6 bases). V shed 2 bases and J shed 2 bases, with 17 bases lying between them. The germline CDR1 and CDR2 sequences are MNHEY and SVGEGT. CDR3 length equals 17 residues. CDR3 nucleotides: TGTGCCAGCAGTTACCTGTGGACTAATGATTTCACAGATACGCAGTATTTT. Protein sequence: CASSYLWTNDFTDTQYF.

This clonotype was recorded at least ten times. This chain connects TRBV7-6 to TRBJ2-1; 9 nucleotides match TRBD2. The V segment lost 1 base and the J segment 5 bases; nucleotides outside the gene matches: 3. The length of the CDR3 is 15 residues. Per germline, CDR1 SGHVS and CDR2 FNYEAQ. The CDR3 DNA sequence: TGTGCCAGCAGCTTAGGACTAGCGGAACACAATGAGCAGTTCTTC. Encoded protein: CASSLGLAEHNEQFF.

This clonotype has a handful of counts. V usage is TRBV7-3 and J usage is TRBJ1-1, with D uncertain. Germline V lookup: CDR1 SGHTA, CDR2 FQGTGA. V was trimmed by 5 bases and J by 3 bases, leaving 10 bases between them. This CDR3 has 13 residues. Here the CDR3 reads CASSPHGDTEAFF. For the CDR3, the DNA is TGTGCCAGCAGCCCCCACGGGGACACTGAAGCTTTCTTT.

The rearrangement links TRBV20-1 to TRBJ1-5, with D uncertain. CDR3 length: 16 residues. The V gene's germline CDR1 is DFQATT and CDR2 SNEGSKA (reference sequence). V lost 3 bases to trimming and J lost 3 bases, with 18 bases between them. Here the CDR3 DNA reads TGCAGTGCTAGGCAGAACCGGATTATGGTCAATCAGCCCCAGCATTTT. Protein: CSARQNRIMVNQPQHF.

The V call is TRBV4-3, the J call TRBJ2-7, with D possibly matching TRBD1 (5 bases). CDR3 length equals 15 residues. The germline V gene encodes CDR1 LGHNA and CDR2 YSLEER. V dropped 1 base and J dropped 6 bases, with 16 bases sitting between them. The CDR3 sequence: CASSQAWGRASEQYF. CDR3 sequence (DNA): TGCGCCAGCAGCCAAGCCTGGGGCAGGGCGAGCGAGCAGTACTTC.

This clonotype has ten or more counts. CDR3 in amino acids: CASRARQGLVYEQYF. CDR3 in DNA: TGTGCCAGCAGAGCTAGACAGGGATTAGTGTACGAGCAGTACTTC. The chain carries TRBV28 and TRBJ2-7, with TRBD1 identical over 7 bases. V lost 6 bases, J lost 4 bases, and 12 bases stayed unmatched. Germline V gene sequence: CDR1 MDHEN, CDR2 SYDVKM. CDR3 length: 15 amino acids.

The table lists this clonotype with a few counts. The chain is built from TRBV25-1 and TRBJ2-7; D may match TRBD1 or TRBD2 (5 bases each). Trimming pared 6 bases from V and 4 bases from J, leaving 10 bases between. Germline V gene sequence: CDR1 MGHDK, CDR2 SYGVNS. The CDR3 is 12 residues long. In DNA form, the CDR3 reads TGTGCCAGCAGGCTCAGGGAGTACGAGCAGTACTTC. Amino acid sequence: CASRLREYEQYF.

This clonotype has ten or more counts. This rearrangement joins TRBV29-1 to TRBJ2-7; the match to TRBD1 covers 12 bases. Germline trimming cut 6 bases from V and 4 bases from J; bases unmatched to any gene: 7. Germline lookup yields CDR1 SQVTM and CDR2 ANQGSEA. CDR3 length: 14 residues. CDR3 in amino acids: CSVEGQGARYEQYF. In nucleotides, the CDR3 is TGCAGCGTGGAGGGACAGGGGGCCAGATACGAGCAGTACTTC.

There are many counts of this clonotype. The gene calls are TRBV6-1 and TRBJ2-1, with TRBD2 matching over 8 bases. V lost 6 bases, J lost 6 bases, and 10 bases stayed unmatched. CDR3 length equals 15 residues. CDR1 MNHNS and CDR2 SASEGT come from the germline V gene. The DNA for the CDR3 is TGTGCCAGCAGGTACGGACTAGCCATTACCAATGAGCAGTTCTTC. This translates into CASRYGLAITNEQFF.

This clonotype was counted many times. This chain connects TRBV2 to TRBJ1-5; D not certain. The V end lost 4 bases, the J end lost 2 bases, and 9 bases lay between the germline ends. The CDR3 runs to 14 residues. Germline V gene sequence: CDR1 SNHLY, CDR2 FYNNEI. The CDR3 DNA reads TGTGCCAGCAGTGCAGACCGACGCAATCAGCCCCAGCATTTT. It codes for CASSADRRNQPQHF.

V and J are TRBV28 and TRBJ2-2; no clear D gene. Trimming removed 1 base from V and 8 bases from J, with 8 bases in between. The CDR3 extends over 13 amino acids. The germline CDR1 and CDR2 sequences are MDHEN and SYDVKM. The CDR3 spells CASSLSSVGELFF. The CDR3, as DNA: TGTGCCAGCAGTTTATCCTCAGTTGGGGAGCTGTTTTTT. Full variable domain (remainder filled in from reference TRBV28 and TRBJ2-2): DVKVTQSSRYLVKRTGEKVFLECVQDMDHENMFWYRQDPGLGLRLIYFSYDVKMKEKGDIPEGYSVSREKKERFSLILESASTNQTSMYLCASSLSSVGELFFGEGSRLTVL.

This clonotype was picked up a small number of times. This rearrangement joins TRBV29-1 to TRBJ1-4; no clear D. The CDR3 has 12 amino acids. V was clipped by 6 bases and J by 4 bases, with 9 bases between them. Germline V gene data show CDR1 as SQVTM and CDR2 as ANQGSEA. CDR3 in amino acids: CSVYGFNEKLFF. CDR3 in DNA: TGCAGCGTCTATGGGTTTAATGAAAAACTGTTTTTT.

The table lists this clonotype with a few counts. The chain uses TRBV9 and TRBJ2-3, with a tentative D call TRBD1 (5 bases). Germline loops: CDR1 SGDLS, CDR2 YYNGEE. With 3 bases removed from V and 8 bases from J, the gap between germline ends came to 10 bases. The CDR3 spans 12 residues. The CDR3 spells CASSGSRGTQYF. In nucleotides, the CDR3 is TGTGCCAGCAGCGGCTCAAGGGGTACGCAGTATTTT.

Ten or more counts support this clonotype. The chain is built from TRBV7-6 and TRBJ2-1, with TRBD2 identical over 11 bases. The CDR3 sequence is 17 residues long. V lost 1 base, J lost 2 bases, and 4 bases stayed unmatched. The germline gives CDR1 SGHVS, CDR2 FNYEAQ. The CDR3 sequence: CASSLGRLAGTYNEQFF. The CDR3 DNA reads as TGTGCCAGCAGCTTAGGTAGACTAGCGGGGACCTACAATGAGCAGTTCTTC.

In its sample, this clonotype was seen many times. The chain couples TRBV6-2 or TRBV6-3 to TRBJ1-1; no definite D call. CDR3 size: 16 residues. Per germline, CDR1 MNHEY and CDR2 SVGEGT. Trimming took off 2 bases at V and 0 bases at J, with 13 bases between the two ends. The CDR3 DNA sequence: TGTGCCAGCAGTTACCCCCGACTGAAAATGAACACTGAAGCTTTCTTT. Translated, it gives CASSYPRLKMNTEAFF.

At least ten counts were recorded for this clonotype. CDR3: CSAYRDVNTGELFF. CDR3 bases: TGCAGTGCTTACCGGGACGTCAACACCGGGGAGCTGTTTTTT. The chain links TRBV20-1 to TRBJ2-2; D assignment may be TRBD1 or TRBD2 (5 bases each). The ends were cut back, 5 bases at V and 2 bases at J, with 12 bases in the middle. In germline, CDR1 is DFQATT, CDR2 SNEGSKA (reference sequence). The CDR3 consists of 14 residues.

A word on this clonotype: No conserved phenylalanine or tryptophan is present at the end of the CDR3, so a read error is the likely explanation. J is TRBJ1-2 and V is TRBV28; possible D gene TRBD1, 5 bases. Germline assignment: CDR1 MDHEN and CDR2 SYDVKM. The CDR3 runs 13 residues. The V and J ends lost 3 bases and 2 bases respectively, with 7 bases between them. CDR3 nucleotide sequence: TGTGCCAGCAGTTTGGGGACCAACTATGGCTACACCCTC. This sequence encodes CASSLGTNYGYTL.

This clonotype was seen many times. The chain has TRBV7-2 and TRBJ1-1, with a weak D call TRBD1 (5 bases). This CDR3 is built from 14 residues. The germline CDR1 and CDR2 sequences are SGHTA and FQGNSA. Trimming pared 6 bases from V and 1 base from J, leaving 12 bases between. The CDR3 DNA sequence: TGTGCCAGCAGGTCCAGAACAGGGAACACTGAAGCTTTCTTT. It is translated as CASRSRTGNTEAFF. The full variable domain, rest sourced from reference TRBV7-2 and TRBJ1-1, is GAGVSQSPSNKVTEKGKDVELRCDPISGHTALYWYRQSLGQGLEFLIYFQGNSAPDKSGLPSDRFSAERTGGSVSTLTIQRTQQEDSAVYLCASRSRTGNTEAFFGQGTRLTVV.